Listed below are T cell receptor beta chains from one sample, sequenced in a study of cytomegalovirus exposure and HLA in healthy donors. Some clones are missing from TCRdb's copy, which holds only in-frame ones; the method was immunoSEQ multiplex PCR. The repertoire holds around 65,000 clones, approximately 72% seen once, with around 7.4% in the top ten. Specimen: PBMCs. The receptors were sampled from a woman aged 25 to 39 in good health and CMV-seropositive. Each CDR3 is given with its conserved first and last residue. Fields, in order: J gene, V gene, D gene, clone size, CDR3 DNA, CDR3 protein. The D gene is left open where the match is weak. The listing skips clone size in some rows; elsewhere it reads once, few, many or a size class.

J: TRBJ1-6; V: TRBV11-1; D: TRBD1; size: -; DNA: TGTGCCAGCAGCCAGGGGGGAAATAATTCACCCCTCCACTTT; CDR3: CASSQGGNNSPLHF
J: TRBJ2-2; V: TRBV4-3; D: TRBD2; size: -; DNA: TGCGCCAGCAGCCAAGTAGCAGCGGGAGTTACCGGGGAGCTGTTTTTT; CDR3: CASSQVAAGVTGELFF
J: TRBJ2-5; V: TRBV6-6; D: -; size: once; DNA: TGTGCCAGCAGTTACACGGGGACCCAGTACTTC; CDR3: CASSYTGTQYF
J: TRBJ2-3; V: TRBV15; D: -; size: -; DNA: TGTGCCACCAGCAGAGGTCTGTCGGGCACAGATACGCAGTATTTT; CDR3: CATSRGLSGTDTQYF
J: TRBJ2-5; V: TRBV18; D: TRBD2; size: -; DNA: TGTGCCAGCTCACCCGAACTTCGGGACTACCTCTTAGAGACCCAGTACTTC; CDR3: CASSPELRDYLLETQYF
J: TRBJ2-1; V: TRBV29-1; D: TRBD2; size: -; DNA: TGCAGCGTTGAAGATTGGAGCGGGATAGTCAATGAGCAGTTCTTC; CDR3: CSVEDWSGIVNEQFF
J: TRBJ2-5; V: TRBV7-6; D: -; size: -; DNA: TGTGCCAGCAGCTTTAGGGGTCAAGAGACCCAGTACTTC; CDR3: CASSFRGQETQYF
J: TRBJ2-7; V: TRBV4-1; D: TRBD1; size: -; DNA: TGCGCCAGCAGCCGGGCGGACAGGGGAAGACTTGAGCAGTACTTC; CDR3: CASSRADRGRLEQYF
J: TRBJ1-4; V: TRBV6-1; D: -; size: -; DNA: TGTGCCAGCAGTGAAGGGGGGGGGAGTAGTGAAAAACTGTTTTTT; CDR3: CASSEGGGSSEKLFF
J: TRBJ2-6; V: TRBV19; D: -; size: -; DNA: TGTGCCAGTAGTATCCCTGAGTTCTCTGGGGCCAACGTCCTGACTTTC; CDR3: CASSIPEFSGANVLTF
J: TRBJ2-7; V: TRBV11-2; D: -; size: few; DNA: TGTGCCAGCAGCTCCCTCAGGGGCTACGAGCAGTACTTC; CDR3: CASSSLRGYEQYF
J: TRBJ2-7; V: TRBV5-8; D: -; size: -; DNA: TGTGCCAGCAGCTTGGGAGGTCTAGTCAACCCCTACGAGCAGTACTTC; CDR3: CASSLGGLVNPYEQYF
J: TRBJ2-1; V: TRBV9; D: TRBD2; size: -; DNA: TGTGCCAGCAGCCTTCTTACTAGCGGCTCCTACAATGAGCAGTTCTTC; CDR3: CASSLLTSGSYNEQFF
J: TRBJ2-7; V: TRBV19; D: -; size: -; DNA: TGTGCCAGTAGAAGCACAGGGTCCTACGAGCGGTACTTC; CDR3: CASRSTGSYERYF
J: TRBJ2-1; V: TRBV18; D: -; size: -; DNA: TGTGCCAGCTCACTCGACACTAGTAACAATGAGCAGTTCTTC; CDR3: CASSLDTSNNEQFF
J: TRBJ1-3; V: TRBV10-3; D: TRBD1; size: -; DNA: TGTGCCATCAACTCGACAGGGGCCTCCTCTGGAAACACCATATATTTT; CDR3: CAINSTGASSGNTIYF
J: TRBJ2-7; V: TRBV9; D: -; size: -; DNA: TGTGCCAGCAGCGTCGCGGGGGCCGGGAACGAGCAGTACTTC; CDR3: CASSVAGAGNEQYF
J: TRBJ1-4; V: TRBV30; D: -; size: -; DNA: TGTGCCTGGAGTGTATGGGGGCCTGAAAAACTGTTTTTT; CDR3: CAWSVWGPEKLFF
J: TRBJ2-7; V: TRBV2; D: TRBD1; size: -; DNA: TGTGCCAGCCTCCGGGACAGAGCCTACGAGCAGTACTTC; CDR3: CASLRDRAYEQYF
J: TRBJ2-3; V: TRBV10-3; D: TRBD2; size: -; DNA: TGTGCCATCAGTGAGTTAACCAATAGCGGGAGGAGCACAGATACGCAGTATTTT; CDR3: CAISELTNSGRSTDTQYF
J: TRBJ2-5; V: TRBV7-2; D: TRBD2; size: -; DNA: TGTGCCAGCAGTAATAGCGGGAAGGTCGGGGAGACCCAGTACTTC; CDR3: CASSNSGKVGETQYF
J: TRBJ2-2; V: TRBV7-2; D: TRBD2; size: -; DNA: TGTGCCAGCAGCTTCGTTGGACTAGCAGGCGGGGAGCTGTTTTTT; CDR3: CASSFVGLAGGELFF
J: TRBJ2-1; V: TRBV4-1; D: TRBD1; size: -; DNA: TGCGCCAGCAGCCAAGTCCAGGGGGTAGGCTATGAGCAGTTCTTC; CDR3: CASSQVQGVGYEQFF
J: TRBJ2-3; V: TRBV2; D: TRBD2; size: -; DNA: TGTGCCAGCAACGAAAGGCCCAGCGGGAGGGCCACAGATACGCAGTATTTT; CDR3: CASNERPSGRATDTQYF
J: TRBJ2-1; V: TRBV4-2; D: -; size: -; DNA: TGTGCCAGCAGCCGAGGGAGTGACAGGGAGCAGTTCTTC; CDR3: CASSRGSDREQFF
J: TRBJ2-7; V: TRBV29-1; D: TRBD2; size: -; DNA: TGCAGCGTCGAGCTAGCGGGAGACTACGAGCAGTACTTC; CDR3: CSVELAGDYEQYF
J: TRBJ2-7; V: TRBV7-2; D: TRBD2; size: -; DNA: TGTGCCAGCAGCCCGGGACTAGGTTTGTCCTACGAGCAGTACTTC; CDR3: CASSPGLGLSYEQYF
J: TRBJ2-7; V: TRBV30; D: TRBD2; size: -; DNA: TGTGCCTGGAGGGGGGGACTAGCGGGAGGCCAGCAGTACTTC; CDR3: CAWRGGLAGGQQYF
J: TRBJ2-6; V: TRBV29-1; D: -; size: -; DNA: TGCAGCGTTGCAGGGGACCGCTCTGGGGCCAACGTCCTGACTTTC; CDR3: CSVAGDRSGANVLTF
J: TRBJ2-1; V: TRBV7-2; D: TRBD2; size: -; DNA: TGTGCCAGCAGCTCGGCCGGGACTACAGAGCAGTTCTTC; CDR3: CASSSAGTTEQFF
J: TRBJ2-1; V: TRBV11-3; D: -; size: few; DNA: TGTGCCAGCAGTCCCACTGGCGGGTACAATGAGCAGTTCTTC; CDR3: CASSPTGGYNEQFF
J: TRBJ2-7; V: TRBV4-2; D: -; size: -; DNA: TGTGCCAGCAGCCCCTCGGGGGATTCCTACGAGCAGTACTTC; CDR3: CASSPSGDSYEQYF
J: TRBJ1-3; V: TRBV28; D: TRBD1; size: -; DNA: TGTGCCAGCAGTTTTTTTGGCAGGGGGTCTGGAAACACCATATATTTT; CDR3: CASSFFGRGSGNTIYF
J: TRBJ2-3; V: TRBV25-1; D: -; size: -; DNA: TGTGCCAGCAGTCCCCCGGGAGATACGCAGTATTTT; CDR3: CASSPPGDTQYF
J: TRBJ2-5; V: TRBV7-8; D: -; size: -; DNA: TGTGCCAGCAGCTTAGTCGGGCAAGAGACCCAGTACTTC; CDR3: CASSLVGQETQYF
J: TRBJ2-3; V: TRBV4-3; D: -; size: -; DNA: TGCGCCAGCAGCCTCGGTCCCCTGACAGACACAGATACGCAGTATTTT; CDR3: CASSLGPLTDTDTQYF
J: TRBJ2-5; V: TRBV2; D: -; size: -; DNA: TGTGCCAGCAGTGAAGCGTCTATGGTAGAGACCCAGTACTTC; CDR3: CASSEASMVETQYF
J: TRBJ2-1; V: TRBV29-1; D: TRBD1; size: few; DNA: TGCAGCGTCGTAGCAGGACAGGGTATCTCCTACAATGAGCAGTTCTTC; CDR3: CSVVAGQGISYNEQFF
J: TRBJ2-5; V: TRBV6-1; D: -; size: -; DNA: TGTGCCAGCAGTTTCCGGTTCCAAGAGACCCAGTACTTC; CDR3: CASSFRFQETQYF
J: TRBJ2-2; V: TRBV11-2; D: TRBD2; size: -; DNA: TGTGCCAGCAGTTCTAGCGGGAGGGCCCGGACCGGGGAGCTGTTTTTT; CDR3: CASSSSGRARTGELFF
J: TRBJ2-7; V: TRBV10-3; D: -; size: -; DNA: TGTGCCATCAGTCGTAGACAGGCAGCCCTTTGGGAGCAGTACTTC; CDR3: CAISRRQAALWEQYF
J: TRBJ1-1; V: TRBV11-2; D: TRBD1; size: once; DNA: TGTGCCAAATCGACAGGGGGCGTTATGGTAGCAGGAACTGAAGCTTTCTTT; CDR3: CAKSTGGVMVAGTEAFF
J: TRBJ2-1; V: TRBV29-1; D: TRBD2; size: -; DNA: TGCAGCGCCGAGCGGGAGGGCCTCTATGAGCAGTTCTTC; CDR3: CSAEREGLYEQFF
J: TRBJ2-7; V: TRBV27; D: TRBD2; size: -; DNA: TGTGCCAGCAGTTCCCCGACTAGCGGGATATATGAGCAGTACTTC; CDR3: CASSSPTSGIYEQYF
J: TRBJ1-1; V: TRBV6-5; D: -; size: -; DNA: TGTGCCAGCAGTTTCGGCGGGAACACTGAAGCTTTCTTT; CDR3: CASSFGGNTEAFF
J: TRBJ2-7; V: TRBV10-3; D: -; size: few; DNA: TGTGCCATCAGTGAAACAGGGAGCGAGCAGTACTTC; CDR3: CAISETGSEQYF
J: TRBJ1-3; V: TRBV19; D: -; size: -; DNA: TGTGCCAGTAGCAAACAGGGCTCTGGAAACACCATATATTTT; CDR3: CASSKQGSGNTIYF
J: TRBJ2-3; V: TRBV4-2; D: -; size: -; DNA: TGTGCCAGCAGCCAAGGGGTAGGAGAAACAGATACGCAGTATTTT; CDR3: CASSQGVGETDTQYF
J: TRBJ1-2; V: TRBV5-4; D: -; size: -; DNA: TGTGCCAGCAGCTTGGCCCAATCGGGTGGCTACACCTTC; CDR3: CASSLAQSGGYTF
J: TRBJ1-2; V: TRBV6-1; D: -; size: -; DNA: TGTGCCAGCAGTGGAACAGGGCGTGGGGACTATGGCTACACCTTC; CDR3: CASSGTGRGDYGYTF
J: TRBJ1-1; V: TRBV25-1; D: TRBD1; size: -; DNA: TGTGCCAGCCTGGACAGGGTTACCACTGAAGCTTTCTTT; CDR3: CASLDRVTTEAFF
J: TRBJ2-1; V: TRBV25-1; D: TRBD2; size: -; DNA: TGTGCCAGCAGGTTAGCGGGAGGGGCTGAGCAGTTCTTC; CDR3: CASRLAGGAEQFF
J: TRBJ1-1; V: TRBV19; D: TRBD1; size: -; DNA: TGTGCCAGTATTCCGGGACAGGGAGTCACTGAAGCTTTCTTT; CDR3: CASIPGQGVTEAFF
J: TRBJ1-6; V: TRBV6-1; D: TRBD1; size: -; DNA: TGTGCCAGCAGTGAAATTGACAGGGGAAATTCACCCCTCCACTTT; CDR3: CASSEIDRGNSPLHF